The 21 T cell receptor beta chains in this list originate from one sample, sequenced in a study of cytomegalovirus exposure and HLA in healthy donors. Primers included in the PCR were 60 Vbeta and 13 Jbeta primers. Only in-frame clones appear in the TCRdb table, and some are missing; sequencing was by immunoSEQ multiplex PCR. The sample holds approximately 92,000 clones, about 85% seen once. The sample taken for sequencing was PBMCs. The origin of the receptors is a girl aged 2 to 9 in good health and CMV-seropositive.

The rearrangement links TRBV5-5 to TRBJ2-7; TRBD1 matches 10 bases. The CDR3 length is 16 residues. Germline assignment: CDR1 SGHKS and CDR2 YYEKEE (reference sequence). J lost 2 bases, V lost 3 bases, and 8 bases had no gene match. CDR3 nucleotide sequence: TGTGCCAGCAGCTACTCGACAGGGGGCTTCGCCTACGAGCAGTACTTC. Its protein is CASSYSTGGFAYEQYF.

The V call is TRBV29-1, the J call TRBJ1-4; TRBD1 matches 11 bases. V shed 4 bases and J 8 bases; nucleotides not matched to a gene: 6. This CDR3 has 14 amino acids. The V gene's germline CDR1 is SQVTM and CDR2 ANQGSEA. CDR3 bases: TGCAGCGTTGTGGGGGGACAGGGGGGCGAAAAACTGTTTTTT. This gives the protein CSVVGGQGGEKLFF.

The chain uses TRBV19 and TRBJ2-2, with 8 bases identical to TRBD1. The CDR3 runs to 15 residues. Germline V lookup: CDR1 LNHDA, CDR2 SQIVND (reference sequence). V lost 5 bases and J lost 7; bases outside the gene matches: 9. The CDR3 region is CASSPGQGTSGELFF. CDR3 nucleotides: TGTGCCAGTAGTCCCGGACAGGGAACGAGCGGGGAGCTGTTTTTT.

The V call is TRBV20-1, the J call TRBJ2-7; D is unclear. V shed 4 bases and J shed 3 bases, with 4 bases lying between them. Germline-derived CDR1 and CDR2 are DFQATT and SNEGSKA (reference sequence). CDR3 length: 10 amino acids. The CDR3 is CSAILYEQYF. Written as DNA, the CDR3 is TGCAGTGCTATTCTCTACGAGCAGTACTTC.

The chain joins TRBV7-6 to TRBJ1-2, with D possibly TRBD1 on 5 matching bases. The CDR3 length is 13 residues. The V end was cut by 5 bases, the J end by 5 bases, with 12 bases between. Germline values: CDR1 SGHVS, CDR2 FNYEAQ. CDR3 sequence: CASSPGPGYGYTF. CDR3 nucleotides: TGTGCCAGCAGCCCTGGTCCAGGGTATGGCTACACCTTC.

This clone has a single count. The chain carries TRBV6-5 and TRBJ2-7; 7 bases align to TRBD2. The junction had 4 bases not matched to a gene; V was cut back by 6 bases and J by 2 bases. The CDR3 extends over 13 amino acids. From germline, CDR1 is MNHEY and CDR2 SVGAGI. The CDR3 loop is CASSLGTTYEQYF. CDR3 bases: TGTGCCAGCAGCTTGGGGACTACCTACGAGCAGTACTTC.

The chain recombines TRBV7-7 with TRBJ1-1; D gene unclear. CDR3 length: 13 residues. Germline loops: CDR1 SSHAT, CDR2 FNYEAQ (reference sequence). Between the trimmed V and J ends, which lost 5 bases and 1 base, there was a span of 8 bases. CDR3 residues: CASSPLPNTEAFF. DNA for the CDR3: TGTGCCAGCAGCCCCCTCCCGAACACTGAAGCTTTCTTT.

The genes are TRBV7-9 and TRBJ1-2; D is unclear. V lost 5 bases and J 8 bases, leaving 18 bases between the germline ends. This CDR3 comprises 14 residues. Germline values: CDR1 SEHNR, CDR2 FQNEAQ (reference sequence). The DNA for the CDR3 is TGTGCCAGCAGCCAGAGTGCCGGAGCGGGAGGCTACACCTTC. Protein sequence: CASSQSAGAGGYTF.

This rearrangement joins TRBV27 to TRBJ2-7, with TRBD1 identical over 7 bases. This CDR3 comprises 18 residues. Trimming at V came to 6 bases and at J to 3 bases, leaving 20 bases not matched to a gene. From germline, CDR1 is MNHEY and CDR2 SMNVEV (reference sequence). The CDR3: CASRGGSLGTAVLYEQYF. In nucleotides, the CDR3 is TGTGCCAGCAGAGGGGGCAGTCTAGGGACCGCCGTCCTCTACGAGCAGTACTTC.

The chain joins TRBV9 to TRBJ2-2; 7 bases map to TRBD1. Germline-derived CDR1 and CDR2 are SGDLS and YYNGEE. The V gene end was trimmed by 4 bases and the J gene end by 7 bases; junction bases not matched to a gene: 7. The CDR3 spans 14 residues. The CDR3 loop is CASSPRTGGGELFF. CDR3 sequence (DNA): TGTGCCAGCAGCCCCCGGACAGGCGGCGGGGAGCTGTTTTTT.

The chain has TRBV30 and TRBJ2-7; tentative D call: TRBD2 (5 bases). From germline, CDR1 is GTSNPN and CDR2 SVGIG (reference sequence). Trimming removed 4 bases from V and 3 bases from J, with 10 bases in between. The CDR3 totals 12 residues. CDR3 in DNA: TGTGCCTGGAAGCGGAGCCACTACGAGCAGTACTTC. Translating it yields CAWKRSHYEQYF. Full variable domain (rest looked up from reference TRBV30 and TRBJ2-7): SQTIHQWPATLVQPVGSPLSLECTVEGTSNPNLYWYRQAAGRGLQLLFYSVGIGQISSEVPQNLSASRPQDRQFILSSKKLLLSDSGFYLCAWKRSHYEQYFGPGTRLTVT.

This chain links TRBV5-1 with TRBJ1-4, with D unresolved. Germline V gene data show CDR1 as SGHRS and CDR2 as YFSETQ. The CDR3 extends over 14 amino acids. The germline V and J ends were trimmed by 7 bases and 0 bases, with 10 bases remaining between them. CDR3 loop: CASGKSSTNEKLFF. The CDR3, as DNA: TGCGCCAGCGGCAAGTCATCAACTAATGAAAAACTGTTTTTT.

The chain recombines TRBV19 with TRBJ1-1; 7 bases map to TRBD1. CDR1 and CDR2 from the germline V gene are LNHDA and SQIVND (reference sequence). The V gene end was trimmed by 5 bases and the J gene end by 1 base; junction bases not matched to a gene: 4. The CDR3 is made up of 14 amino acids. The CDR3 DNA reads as TGTGCCAGTAGTCGTAGACAGGGGAACACTGAAGCTTTCTTT. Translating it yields CASSRRQGNTEAFF.

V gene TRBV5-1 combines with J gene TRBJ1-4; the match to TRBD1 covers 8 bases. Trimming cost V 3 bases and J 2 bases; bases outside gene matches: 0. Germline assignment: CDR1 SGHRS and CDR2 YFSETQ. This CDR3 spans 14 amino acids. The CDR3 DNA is TGCGCCAGCAGCTGGACAGGGACTAATGAAAAACTGTTTTTT. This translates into CASSWTGTNEKLFF.

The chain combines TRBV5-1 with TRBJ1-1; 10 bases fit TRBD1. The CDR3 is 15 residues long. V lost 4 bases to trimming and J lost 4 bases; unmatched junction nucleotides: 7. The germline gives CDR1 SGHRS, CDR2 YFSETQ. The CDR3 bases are TGCGCCAGCAGCGGGGGGACAGGGGAGGTCACTGAAGCTTTCTTT. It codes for CASSGGTGEVTEAFF.

CDR3 in DNA: TGTGCCAGTAGCCCCATCAGGGGGCTGGGCGAGCAGTACTTC. Its protein is CASSPIRGLGEQYF. V gene TRBV19 combines with J gene TRBJ2-7, with 8 bases identical to TRBD1. Germline lookup yields CDR1 LNHDA and CDR2 SQIVND (reference sequence). The CDR3 totals 14 residues. Germline trimming cut 6 bases from V and 6 bases from J; bases unmatched to any gene: 10.

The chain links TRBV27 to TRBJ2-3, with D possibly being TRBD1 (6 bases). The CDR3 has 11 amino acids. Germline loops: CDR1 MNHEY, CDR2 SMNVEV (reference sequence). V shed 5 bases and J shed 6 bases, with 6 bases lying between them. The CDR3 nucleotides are TGTGCCAGCAGTCAGGGGGATACGCAGTATTTT. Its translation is CASSQGDTQYF.

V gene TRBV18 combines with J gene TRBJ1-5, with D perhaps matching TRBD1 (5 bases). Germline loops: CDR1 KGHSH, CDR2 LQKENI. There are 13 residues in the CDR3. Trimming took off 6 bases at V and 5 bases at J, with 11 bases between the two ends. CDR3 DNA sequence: TGTGCCAGCTCCCAGGGAGGTGATCAGCCCCAGCATTTT. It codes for CASSQGGDQPQHF.

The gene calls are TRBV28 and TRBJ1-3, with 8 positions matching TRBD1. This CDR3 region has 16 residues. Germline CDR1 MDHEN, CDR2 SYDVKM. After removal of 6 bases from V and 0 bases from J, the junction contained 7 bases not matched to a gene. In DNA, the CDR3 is TGTGCCAGCAGAGGGGGACAGGAAGACTCTGGAAACACCATATATTTT. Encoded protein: CASRGGQEDSGNTIYF. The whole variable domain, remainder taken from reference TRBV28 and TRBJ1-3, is DVKVTQSSRYLVKRTGEKVFLECVQDMDHENMFWYRQDPGLGLRLIYFSYDVKMKEKGDIPEGYSVSREKKERFSLILESASTNQTSMYLCASRGGQEDSGNTIYFGEGSWLTVV.

The DNA of the CDR3 is TGTGCCAGCAGTGTCCGGGGAGAGACCCAGTACTTC. Amino acids: CASSVRGETQYF. The J gene is TRBJ2-5, the V gene TRBV28; D perhaps matches TRBD2 (5 bases). Trimming took 5 bases from V and 4 from J, leaving 8 bases between them. CDR3 size: 12 residues. Looked up from germline, CDR1 is MDHEN and CDR2 is SYDVKM. Combining the CDR3 with reference TRBV28 and TRBJ2-5 gives the whole variable domain DVKVTQSSRYLVKRTGEKVFLECVQDMDHENMFWYRQDPGLGLRLIYFSYDVKMKEKGDIPEGYSVSREKKERFSLILESASTNQTSMYLCASSVRGETQYFGPGTRLLVL.

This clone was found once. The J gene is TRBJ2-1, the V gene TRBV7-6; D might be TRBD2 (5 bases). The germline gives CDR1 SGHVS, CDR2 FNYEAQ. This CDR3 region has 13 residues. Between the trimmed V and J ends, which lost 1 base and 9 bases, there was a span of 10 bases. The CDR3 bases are TGTGCCAGCAGCTTAGTAGGAGGAGGTGAGCAGTTCTTC. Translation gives CASSLVGGGEQFF.